This TCR beta chain was sequenced in a study of cytomegalovirus exposure and HLA in healthy donors. Using immunoSEQ multiplex PCR, the repertoire was profiled, and TCRdb retains in-frame clones only, with some absent. The sample lists some 150,000 clones, roughly nine tenths occurring once. The study's findings and limits: TCR beta chains numbering some 160 were designated cytomegalovirus-associated. The study found most TCR sequences rare, yet found some public TCRs in many donors. A few CMV-associated chains proved CMV antigen-specific in vitro.

Remarks on this clone: As yet, its antigen is unknown.

The CDR3 totals 17 residues. V trimming: 4 bases; J trimming: 2 bases; junction bases outside the gene matches: 12. Germline lookup yields CDR1 SGHNT and CDR2 YYREEE (reference sequence). The chain has TRBV5-4 and TRBJ2-1; 7 bases fit TRBD1. The sequenced sample consisted of PBMCs. The sequence derives from a woman in her late teens or twenties in good health and CMV-seropositive. CDR3 amino acids: CASSPGSDRLTYNEQFF. The CDR3 DNA sequence: TGTGCCAGCAGCCCCGGATCGGACAGGTTAACCTACAATGAGCAGTTCTTC.